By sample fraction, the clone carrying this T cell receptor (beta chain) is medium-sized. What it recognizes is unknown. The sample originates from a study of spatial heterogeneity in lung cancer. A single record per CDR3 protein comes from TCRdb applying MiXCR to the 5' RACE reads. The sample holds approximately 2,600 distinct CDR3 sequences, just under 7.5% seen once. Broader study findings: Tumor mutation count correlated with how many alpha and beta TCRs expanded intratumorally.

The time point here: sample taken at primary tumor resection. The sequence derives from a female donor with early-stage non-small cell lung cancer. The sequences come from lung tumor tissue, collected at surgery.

CDR3 in amino acids: CASKRGGTDTQYF. Written as DNA, the CDR3 is TGTGCCAGCAAGAGGGGTGGAACAGATACGCAGTATTTT. This chain uses TRBV6-2 or TRBV6-3 with TRBJ2-3, with D perhaps being TRBD1 or TRBD2 (5 bases each). Trimming cost V 7 bases and J 3 bases, with 11 bases left between them. The CDR3 covers 13 residues. Germline CDR1 and CDR2: MNHEY and SVGEGT.